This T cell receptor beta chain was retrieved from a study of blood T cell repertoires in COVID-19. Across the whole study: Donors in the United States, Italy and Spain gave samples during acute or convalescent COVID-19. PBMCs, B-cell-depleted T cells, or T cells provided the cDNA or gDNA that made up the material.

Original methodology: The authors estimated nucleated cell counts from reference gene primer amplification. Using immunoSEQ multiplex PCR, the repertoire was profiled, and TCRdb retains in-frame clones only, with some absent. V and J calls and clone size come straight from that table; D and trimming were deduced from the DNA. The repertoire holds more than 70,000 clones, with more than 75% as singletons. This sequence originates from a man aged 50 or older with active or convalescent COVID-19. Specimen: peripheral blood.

The CDR3 nucleotides read TGTGCCAGCAGCACACAGGGGGCGCGTGGCTACACCTTC. Encoded protein: CASSTQGARGYTF. The chain carries TRBV5-4 and TRBJ1-2; 9 bases fit TRBD1. The CDR3 sequence is 13 residues long. CDR1 is SGHNT, CDR2 YYREEE, per germline (reference sequence). Trimming removed 4 bases from V and 7 bases from J; junction bases left unmatched: 5.